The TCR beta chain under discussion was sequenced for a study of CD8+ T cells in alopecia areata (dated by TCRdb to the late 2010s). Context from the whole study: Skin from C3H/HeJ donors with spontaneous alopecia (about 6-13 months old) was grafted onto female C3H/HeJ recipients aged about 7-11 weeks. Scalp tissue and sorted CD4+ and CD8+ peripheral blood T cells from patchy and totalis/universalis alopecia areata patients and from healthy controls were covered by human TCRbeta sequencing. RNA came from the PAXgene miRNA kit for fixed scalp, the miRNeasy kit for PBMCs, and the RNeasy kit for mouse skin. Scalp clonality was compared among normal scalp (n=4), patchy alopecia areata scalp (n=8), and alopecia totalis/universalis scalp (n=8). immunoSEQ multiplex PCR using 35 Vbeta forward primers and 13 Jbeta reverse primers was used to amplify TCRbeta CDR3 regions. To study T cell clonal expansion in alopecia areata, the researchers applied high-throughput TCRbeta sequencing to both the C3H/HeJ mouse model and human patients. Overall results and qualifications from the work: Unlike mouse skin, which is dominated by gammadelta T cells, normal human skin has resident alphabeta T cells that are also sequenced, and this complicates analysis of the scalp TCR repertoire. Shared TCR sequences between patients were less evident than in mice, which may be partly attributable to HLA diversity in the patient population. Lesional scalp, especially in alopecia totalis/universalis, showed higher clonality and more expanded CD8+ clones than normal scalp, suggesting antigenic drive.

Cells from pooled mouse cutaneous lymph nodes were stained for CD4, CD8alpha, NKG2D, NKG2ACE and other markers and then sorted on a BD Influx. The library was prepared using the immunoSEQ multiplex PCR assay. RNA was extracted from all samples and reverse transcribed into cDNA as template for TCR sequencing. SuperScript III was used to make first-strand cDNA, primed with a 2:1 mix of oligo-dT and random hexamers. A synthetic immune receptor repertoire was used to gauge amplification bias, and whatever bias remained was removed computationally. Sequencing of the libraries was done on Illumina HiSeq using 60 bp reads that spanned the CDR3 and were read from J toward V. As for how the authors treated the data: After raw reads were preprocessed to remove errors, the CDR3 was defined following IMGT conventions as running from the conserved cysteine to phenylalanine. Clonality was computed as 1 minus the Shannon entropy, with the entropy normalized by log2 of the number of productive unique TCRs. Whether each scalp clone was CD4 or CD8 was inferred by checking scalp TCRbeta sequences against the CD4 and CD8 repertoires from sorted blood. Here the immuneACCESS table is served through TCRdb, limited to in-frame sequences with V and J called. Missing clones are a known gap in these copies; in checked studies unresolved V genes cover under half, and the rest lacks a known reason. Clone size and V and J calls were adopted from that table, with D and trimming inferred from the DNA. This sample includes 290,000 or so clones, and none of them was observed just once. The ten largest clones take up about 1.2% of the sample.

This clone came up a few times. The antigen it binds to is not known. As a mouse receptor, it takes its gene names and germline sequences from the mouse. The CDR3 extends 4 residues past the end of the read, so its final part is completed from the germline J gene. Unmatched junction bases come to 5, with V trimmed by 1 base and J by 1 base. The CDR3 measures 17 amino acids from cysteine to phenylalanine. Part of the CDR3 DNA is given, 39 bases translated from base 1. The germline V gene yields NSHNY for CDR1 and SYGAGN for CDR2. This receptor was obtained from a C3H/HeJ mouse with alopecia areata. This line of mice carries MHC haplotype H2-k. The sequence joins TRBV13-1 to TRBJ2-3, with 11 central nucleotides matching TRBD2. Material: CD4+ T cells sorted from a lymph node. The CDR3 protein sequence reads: CASSDNWGGAGAETLYF. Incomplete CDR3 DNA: TGTGCCAGCAGTGATAACTGGGGGGGCGCGGGTGCAGAA.